These 28 T cell receptor beta chains originate from one sample sequenced in a study of shared clonotypes between healthy human individuals. Assay: immunoSEQ multiplex PCR; the TCRdb copy retains only in-frame clones and omits some. The repertoire holds over a million clones, with about 75% as singletons. Sequenced: memory CD4+ T cells sorted from blood. Subset specified: CD45RA-negative fraction. The receptors were sampled from a man between 18 and 29 years old in good health.

The chain couples TRBV25-1 to TRBJ2-3, with D possibly TRBD1 on 6 matching bases. The CDR3 consists of 15 residues. Germline V CDR1 and CDR2: MGHDK, SYGVNS. Trimming shortened V by 1 base and J by 2 bases, and 10 bases separated the two germline ends. For the CDR3, the DNA is TGTGCCAGCAGTGAATCAACAGGGCCCACAGATACGCAGTATTTT. This sequence encodes CASSESTGPTDTQYF.

The V and J genes are TRBV15 and TRBJ1-3; D remains unclear. Germline values: CDR1 LNHNV, CDR2 YYDKDF (reference sequence). V gave up 0 bases and J gave up 4 bases, with 13 bases separating them. CDR3 size: 16 residues. CDR3 residues: CATSRDRGAGGNTIYF. The CDR3 region has the DNA TGTGCCACCAGCAGAGATCGGGGTGCCGGAGGAAACACCATATATTTT.

This chain links TRBV10-2 with TRBJ1-5; 7 nucleotides align to TRBD1. The J segment lost 2 bases and the V segment lost 6 bases, leaving 10 bases of the junction unmatched. The CDR3 contains 16 residues. Looked up from germline, CDR1 is WSHSY and CDR2 is SAAADI. CDR3 sequence: CASSAFSGGGNQPQHF. DNA of the CDR3: TGCGCCAGCAGCGCCTTCTCAGGGGGAGGCAATCAGCCCCAGCATTTT.

This clone was counted a few times. This chain connects TRBV18 to TRBJ1-6; D uncertain. Trimming pared 4 bases from V and 8 bases from J, leaving 9 bases between. This CDR3 has 13 residues. CDR1 and CDR2 (germline): KGHSH, LQKENI. CDR3 protein: CASSLDPDSPLHF. CDR3 DNA: TGTGCCAGCTCACTCGACCCGGATTCACCCCTCCACTTT. Combining the CDR3 with reference TRBV18 and TRBJ1-6 gives the whole variable domain NAGVMQNPRHLVRRRGQEARLRCSPMKGHSHVYWYRQLPEEGLKFMVYLQKENIIDESGMPKERFSAEFPKEGPSILRIQQVVRGDSAAYFCASSLDPDSPLHFGNGTRLTVT.

Only one count was recorded for this clone. This chain joins TRBV29-1 and TRBJ2-1; 7 bases map to TRBD1. Trimming at V came to 8 bases and at J to 6 bases, leaving 10 bases not matched to a gene. CDR3 length: 13 residues. Germline V lookup: CDR1 SQVTM, CDR2 ANQGSEA. CDR3 DNA sequence: TGCAGCACTGACAGGGAGATGGGCAATGAGCAGTTCTTC. Its translation: CSTDREMGNEQFF.

The rearrangement uses TRBV7-2 and TRBJ2-7; 9 nucleotides align to TRBD1. The germline gives CDR1 SGHTA, CDR2 FQGNSA. CDR3 length equals 16 residues. V trimming: 4 bases; J trimming: 3 bases; junction bases outside the gene matches: 10. The CDR3 reads CASSSTPGQGNYEQYF. The CDR3 bases are TGTGCCAGCAGCTCGACACCGGGACAGGGAAACTACGAGCAGTACTTC.

The chain is built from TRBV9 and TRBJ1-1, with TRBD1 matching 7 bases. The trim removed 4 bases at V and 1 base at J, leaving 7 bases unmatched. The CDR3 contains 15 residues. Germline CDR1 and CDR2: SGDLS and YYNGEE. The CDR3 here is CASSPLTGRNTEAFF. CDR3 sequence (DNA): TGTGCCAGCAGCCCCCTGACAGGGCGGAACACTGAAGCTTTCTTT.

The V gene is TRBV5-1, the J gene TRBJ2-7; D is undetermined. The germline gives CDR1 SGHRS, CDR2 YFSETQ. Trimming took 3 bases from V and 0 from J, leaving 7 bases between them. The CDR3 runs 13 residues. As DNA, the CDR3 is TGCGCCAGCAGCTCCCTTAGCTCCTACGAGCAGTACTTC. This gives the protein CASSSLSSYEQYF.

V and J are TRBV5-4 and TRBJ2-7; 9 positions match TRBD1. This CDR3 spans 15 amino acids. Germline trimming cut 4 bases from V and 5 bases from J; bases unmatched to any gene: 10. The germline V gene encodes CDR1 SGHNT and CDR2 YYREEE (reference sequence). In DNA, the CDR3 is TGTGCCAGCAGCCAGACGACAGGGGGATTGGACGAGCAGTACTTC. As protein: CASSQTTGGLDEQYF.

The chain uses TRBV6-5 and TRBJ2-3, with 7 bases aligning to TRBD1. CDR1 and CDR2 (germline): MNHEY, SVGAGI. CDR3 length: 13 amino acids. Germline trimming cut 5 bases from V and 5 bases from J; bases unmatched to any gene: 4. The CDR3 DNA reads TGTGCCAGCAGTGCACCAGGGGGAGATACGCAGTATTTT. Translated: CASSAPGGDTQYF.

The genes are TRBV7-2 and TRBJ1-3; 7 bases are a match to TRBD1. The CDR3 has 15 residues. CDR1 and CDR2 from the germline V gene are SGHTA and FQGNSA. V shed 5 bases, J shed 0 bases, and the junction held 4 bases outside the gene matches. CDR3 sequence reads: CASSADRSSGNTIYF. The CDR3 DNA sequence: TGTGCCAGCAGCGCGGACAGGAGCTCTGGAAACACCATATATTTT.

The rearrangement links TRBV29-1 to TRBJ2-3; TRBD2 is a possible D gene (5 bases). The CDR3 is 14 residues long. Germline CDR1 SQVTM, CDR2 ANQGSEA. Trimming pared 4 bases from V and 3 bases from J, leaving 14 bases between. CDR3 amino acids: CSVAPGYGTDTQYF. CDR3 DNA: TGCAGCGTTGCCCCGGGGTATGGGACAGATACGCAGTATTTT.

The chain links TRBV2 to TRBJ2-2, with D hard to call. CDR1 SNHLY and CDR2 FYNNEI come from the germline V gene. The CDR3 is made up of 13 amino acids. V gave up 3 bases and J gave up 7 bases, with 9 bases separating them. CDR3 residues: CASSETTSGELFF. The DNA of the CDR3 is TGTGCCAGCAGTGAGACAACCAGCGGGGAGCTGTTTTTT.

The chain combines TRBV5-1 with TRBJ2-3; perhaps D is TRBD1 or TRBD2 (5 bases each). The V gene's germline CDR1 is SGHRS and CDR2 YFSETQ. Trimming pared 6 bases from V and 5 bases from J, leaving 13 bases between. The CDR3 covers 13 residues. For the CDR3, the DNA is TGCGCCAGCACCCGGGACCTCCAAGATACGCAGTATTTT. The encoded protein is CASTRDLQDTQYF.

The chain is built from TRBV28 and TRBJ1-5; no clear D gene. From germline, CDR1 is MDHEN and CDR2 SYDVKM. Trimming removed 7 bases at V and 2 bases at J, with 12 bases between. The CDR3 is made up of 14 amino acids. Written as DNA, the CDR3 is TGTGCCAGCACCCTTTCTGGGGGCAATCAGCCCCAGCATTTT. This sequence encodes CASTLSGGNQPQHF.

The V and J genes are TRBV5-1 and TRBJ2-1, with a possible D match to TRBD2 (5 bases). CDR3 length equals 13 residues. Germline V lookup: CDR1 SGHRS, CDR2 YFSETQ. V lost 3 bases to trimming and J lost 4 bases, with 8 bases between them. CDR3 DNA sequence: TGCGCCAGCAGCTCCGGGATTTACAATGAGCAGTTCTTC. Translation gives CASSSGIYNEQFF.

The rearrangement uses TRBV11-2 and TRBJ2-7; D gene unclear. The CDR3 length is 13 residues. CDR1 is SGHAT and CDR2 is FQNNGV in the germline V gene. Trimming removed 0 bases at V and 7 bases at J, with 10 bases between. The CDR3 spells CASSLDTAREQYF. As DNA, the CDR3 is TGTGCCAGCAGCTTAGATACGGCCAGGGAGCAGTACTTC. Variable domain in full (rest from reference TRBV11-2 and TRBJ2-7): EAGVAQSPRYKIIEKRQSVAFWCNPISGHATLYWYQQILGQGPKLLIQFQNNGVVDDSQLPKDRFSAERLKGVDSTLKIQPAKLEDSAVYLCASSLDTAREQYFGPGTRLTVT.

This chain joins TRBV5-4 and TRBJ2-5; D is unclear. V lost 3 bases and J lost 5, with 14 bases in between. Germline V gene data show CDR1 as SGHNT and CDR2 as YYREEE (reference sequence). This CDR3 has 14 amino acids. The CDR3, as DNA: TGTGCCAGCAGCTCCCGACTCGGGCGGGAGACCCAGTACTTC. Its translation: CASSSRLGRETQYF. Full variable domain (outside the CDR3, taken from reference TRBV5-4 and TRBJ2-5): ETGVTQSPTHLIKTRGQQVTLRCSSQSGHNTVSWYQQALGQGPQFIFQYYREEENGRGNFPPRFSGLQFPNYSSELNVNALELDDSALYLCASSSRLGRETQYFGPGTRLLVL.

This sequence joins TRBV30 and TRBJ2-7; the D gene is possibly TRBD1 (6 bases). V lost 5 bases to trimming and J lost 2 bases, with 16 bases between them. CDR3 length equals 14 residues. Germline V gene lookup returns CDR1 GTSNPN and CDR2 SVGIG (reference sequence). CDR3 residues: CAWAPGQLTYEQYF. CDR3 DNA: TGTGCCTGGGCCCCCGGACAGCTTACCTACGAGCAGTACTTC.

Concerning this clone itself: Its ends do not fully match the called genes, so a read error is possible. The chain links TRBV7-2 to TRBJ2-7; tentatively, D is TRBD2 (6 bases). This CDR3 spans 11 amino acids. The germline V gene has CDR1 SGHTA and CDR2 FQGNSA. CDR3 loop: CASSGREVWNF. The CDR3 nucleotides read TGTGCCAGCAGCGGCAGGGAGGTCTGGAACTTC.

This clone was counted a few times. The chain has TRBV30 and TRBJ1-6, with 7 bases aligning to TRBD1. This CDR3 region has 14 residues. With 3 bases clipped from V and 7 bases from J, the junction kept 6 bases outside the gene matches. The germline V gene encodes CDR1 GTSNPN and CDR2 SVGIG (reference sequence). This chain's CDR3 is CAWRGGTANSPLHF. DNA for the CDR3: TGTGCCTGGAGAGGCGGGACAGCCAATTCACCCCTCCACTTT.

This clone occurred a few times. The J gene is TRBJ2-3, the V gene TRBV5-1, with a possible D match to TRBD2 (5 bases). Per germline, CDR1 SGHRS and CDR2 YFSETQ. The CDR3 totals 14 residues. Trimming shortened V by 4 bases and J by 5 bases, and 14 bases separated the two germline ends. The CDR3 DNA follows: TGCGCCAGCAGCGGGATGCGAGCGGTAGATACGCAGTATTTT. It yields the protein CASSGMRAVDTQYF.

The rearrangement joins TRBV10-2 to TRBJ2-2; D remains ambiguous. CDR3 length: 13 residues. Trimming took off 6 bases at V and 4 bases at J, with 9 bases between the two ends. Germline V gives CDR1 WSHSY, CDR2 SAAADI. CDR3 nucleotide sequence: TGCGCCAGCAGCTCTACCGTCACCGGGGAGCTGTTTTTT. It yields the protein CASSSTVTGELFF.

The V gene is TRBV5-4, the J gene TRBJ2-7; a weak D match, TRBD1 (5 bases). This CDR3 region has 12 residues. CDR1 is SGHNT and CDR2 is YYREEE in the germline V gene (reference sequence). V lost 4 bases to trimming and J lost 3 bases, with 8 bases between them. In DNA, the CDR3 is TGTGCCAGCAGCGTCCAGGGCTACGAGCAGTACTTC. Protein: CASSVQGYEQYF.

The J gene is TRBJ1-5, the V gene TRBV18; 7 bases are a match to TRBD1. V gave up 3 bases and J gave up 4 bases; unmatched junction bases: 9. Germline CDR1 and CDR2: KGHSH and LQKENI. The CDR3 has 16 amino acids. The chain's CDR3 is CASSPLPGGLNQPQHF. The CDR3 region has the DNA TGTGCCAGCTCACCGCTACCAGGGGGGCTAAATCAGCCCCAGCATTTT.

The chain links TRBV5-1 to TRBJ2-2, with D unresolved. Trimming cost V 0 bases and J 5 bases, with 11 bases left between them. The germline V gene encodes CDR1 SGHRS and CDR2 YFSETQ. The CDR3 spans 15 residues. The CDR3 here is CASSLEGRHTGELFF. The CDR3 DNA reads as TGCGCCAGCAGCTTGGAGGGTAGACATACCGGGGAGCTGTTTTTT.

V usage is TRBV10-3 and J usage is TRBJ2-1; TRBD2 is a possible D gene (6 bases). CDR1 is ENHRY, CDR2 SYGVKD, per germline. The CDR3 consists of 18 residues. Trimming removed 3 bases from V and 0 bases from J, with 18 bases in between. The CDR3: CAISENSPLSGSYNEQFF. As DNA, the CDR3 is TGTGCCATCAGTGAAAATTCCCCCCTTAGCGGCTCCTACAATGAGCAGTTCTTC.

This rearrangement joins TRBV29-1 to TRBJ2-3, with D possibly being TRBD1 (6 bases). The ends were cut back, 7 bases at V and 6 bases at J, with 17 bases in the middle. This CDR3 has 13 amino acids. Germline V lookup: CDR1 SQVTM, CDR2 ANQGSEA. This CDR3 reads CSASPTGLDTQYF. The CDR3 DNA is TGCAGCGCCTCTCCCACAGGGTTGGATACGCAGTATTTT.